Listed below are T cell receptor beta chains from one sample, sequenced in a study of T cell responses to AZD1222 COVID-19 vaccine. The table came from immunoSEQ multiplex PCR; TCRdb's copy has only in-frame clones and leaves some out. Of 150,000 or so clones listed, roughly 92% are singletons. The sequencing used peripheral blood, collected 28 days after the second AZD1222 dose. All receptors come from an adult who received the AZD1222 COVID-19 vaccine. The CDR3 runs from the conserved cysteine through the conserved F or W. A D gene is named only where the DNA matches it firmly. Size tells how often a clone was seen (once, few, many) or the class of an expanded clone, and some rows leave it out.

j_call clone_size d_call cdr3_length v_call cdr3_nt cdr3_aa
TRBJ1-4 . TRBD1 15 TRBV7-2 TGTGCCAGCAGCTTAGGACAGGGGGACGGTGAAAAACTGTTTTTT CASSLGQGDGEKLFF
TRBJ1-1 . TRBD1 14 TRBV24-1 TGTGCCACCAGACAGGGGGCGGTTGACACTGAAGCTTTCTTT CATRQGAVDTEAFF
TRBJ2-3 . . 16 TRBV14 TGTGCCAGCAGCCGCCGGTGGGCTAGAAGCACAGATACGCAGTATTTT CASSRRWARSTDTQYF
TRBJ1-2 . . 11 TRBV12-3/TRBV12-4 TGTGCCAGCATTGTGGGCTATGGCTACACCTTC CASIVGYGYTF
TRBJ1-2 . TRBD1 15 TRBV5-1 TGCGCCAGCAGCTTGGGGACAGGGTCGATTTATGGCTACACCTTC CASSLGTGSIYGYTF
TRBJ1-1 . . 13 TRBV7-9 TGTGCCAGCAGCTTAGGAGCTGTGACTGAAGCTTTCTTT CASSLGAVTEAFF
TRBJ2-2 . TRBD2 17 TRBV27 TGTGCCAGCAGTTTCCGGACGGGACTACTGAACACCGGGGAGCTGTTTTTT CASSFRTGLLNTGELFF
TRBJ1-1 few . 13 TRBV28 TGTGCCAGCAGAGCCGGGGCCTCTGGTGAAGCTTTCTTT CASRAGASGEAFF
TRBJ1-5 . . 13 TRBV29-1 TGCAGCGTTTTAGGTCATGTCGATCAGCCCCAGCATTTT CSVLGHVDQPQHF
TRBJ1-3 . TRBD1 22 TRBV7-6 TGTGCCAGCAGCCGAAACTCAAACCTAAACCGGGACAGAAGCTCCTCTGGAAACACCATATATTTT CASSRNSNLNRDRSSSGNTIYF
TRBJ2-7 . TRBD2 15 TRBV5-1 TGCGCCAGCAGCTTGGAGTCCGGGGGGGCTCAGGAGCAGTACTTC CASSLESGGAQEQYF
TRBJ2-3 . TRBD2 17 TRBV5-1 TGCGCCAGCAGCGGATTCCTAGCGGGAGGCCGTTCAGATACGCAGTATTTT CASSGFLAGGRSDTQYF
TRBJ2-7 . . 12 TRBV20-1 TGCAGTGCTAGTTCGCGATTATACGAGCAGTACTTC CSASSRLYEQYF
TRBJ2-2 . TRBD2 19 TRBV5-1 TGCGCCAGCAGCTTGGCTCCCACTAGCGGAATCGCGAACACCGGGGAGCTGTTTTTT CASSLAPTSGIANTGELFF
TRBJ2-1 . . 16 TRBV24-1 TGTGCCACCAGTGACTCCGGGACGCTGGGCTACAATGAGCAGTTCTTC CATSDSGTLGYNEQFF
TRBJ2-7 . . 12 TRBV5-6 TGTGCCAGCAGCATCCCCCAGGGCGAGCAGTACTTC CASSIPQGEQYF
TRBJ1-2 . . 15 TRBV29-1 TGCAGCGTTGAGGAGGGGCTTTTGGGGCTTTATGGCTACACCTTC CSVEEGLLGLYGYTF
TRBJ2-5 . . 15 TRBV9 TGTGCCAGCAGCGTAGGCGGTGGGACCCAAGAGACCCAGTACTTC CASSVGGGTQETQYF
TRBJ1-1 . TRBD1 14 TRBV6-5 TGTGCCAGCAGTACCGGGACAGGGCTCACTGAAGCTTTCTTT CASSTGTGLTEAFF
TRBJ1-1 . . 13 TRBV7-3 TGTGCCAGCAGCCCCCAGGCCAACACTGAAGCTTTCTTT CASSPQANTEAFF
TRBJ2-7 . TRBD2 14 TRBV9 TGTGCCAGCAGCGTACTAGCGGGGTCTCTCGAGCAGTACTTC CASSVLAGSLEQYF
TRBJ1-4 once . 15 TRBV9 TGTGCCAGCAGCGTAGGGGCGGTCGCGGGAGAAAAACTGTTTTTT CASSVGAVAGEKLFF
TRBJ1-6 . . 13 TRBV6-5 TGTGCCAGCAAGGGCAGGAATAATTCACCCCTCCACTTT CASKGRNNSPLHF